This T cell receptor (beta chain) was recovered during a study of CXCR3-negative and CXCR3-positive naive CD8 T cells. Study conclusions and caveats: Diversity in memory CD8+ cells fell much lower than the comparably high levels seen in both naive subsets. CXCR3-positive naive cells had TRB CDR3s that were more hydrophobic than CXCR3-negative naive cells had. The naive subsets expressed comparable surface CD5, and the authors inferred TCR strength from TRB CDR3 properties.

As regards this clonotype: What it binds is unknown.

The authors made the TRB cDNA libraries by 5' RACE using UMI labels. TCRdb re-analyzed the 5' RACE reads; it lists each CDR3 protein once, without DNA. The ten most abundant clones cover 0.53% of a sample with some 54,000 distinct CDR3 sequences. The sequence came from a human donor in good health. Some clones in this sample may be carry-over from other donors' samples. Sequencing was performed on naive CXCR3+ CD8+ T cells from blood. Subset reported: CD45RO-CCR7+CD27+CD95- naive CD8+ T cells expressing CXCR3 (TNR3+).

The CDR3 reads CATQGGDYEQYF. The chain has TRBV10-3 and TRBJ2-7; TCRdb returns TRBD2, unconfirmable since there is no DNA. Germline CDR1 and CDR2: ENHRY and SYGVKD. The CDR3 runs to 12 residues.